This passage covers 10 T cell receptor beta chains from one sample sequenced in a study of cytomegalovirus exposure and HLA in healthy donors. TCRdb's copy holds only in-frame clones and misses some; the assay was immunoSEQ multiplex PCR. The table has 150,000 to 200,000 clones, around nine tenths seen once. The sequenced sample was PBMCs. The receptors here all came from a man aged 25 to 45 in good health and CMV-seropositive.

In its sample, this clone was seen many times. The genes are TRBV29-1 and TRBJ1-2; D might be TRBD1 (6 bases). Per the germline V gene, CDR1 is SQVTM and CDR2 is ANQGSEA. With 4 bases removed from V and 7 bases from J, the gap between germline ends came to 10 bases. There are 11 residues in the CDR3. CDR3 coding DNA: TGCAGCGTTGGGGACACCGCTGGCTACACCTTC. Amino acids: CSVGDTAGYTF.

The chain combines TRBV11-2 with TRBJ1-1; no clear D gene. The CDR3 covers 16 residues. The V end lost 5 bases, the J end lost 3 bases, and 19 bases lay between the germline ends. CDR1 and CDR2 (germline): SGHAT, FQNNGV. As DNA, the CDR3 is TGTGCCAGCAGCCCTATACAACGGGAGCCGGACACTGAAGCTTTCTTT. Translation: CASSPIQREPDTEAFF.

The J gene is TRBJ2-5, the V gene TRBV6-5; weak D call: TRBD1 (5 bases). V was clipped by 5 bases and J by 2 bases, with 9 bases between them. The germline V gene encodes CDR1 MNHEY and CDR2 SVGAGI. The CDR3 totals 13 residues. CDR3 in DNA: TGTGCCAGCAGTGCCCAGGGACAAGAGACCCAGTACTTC. Translated: CASSAQGQETQYF.

The chain has TRBV7-6 and TRBJ2-3, with 9 positions matching TRBD2. This CDR3 comprises 14 residues. Per germline, CDR1 SGHVS and CDR2 FNYEAQ. Trimming at V came to 3 bases and at J to 6 bases, leaving 4 bases not matched to a gene. CDR3 protein: CASSLGGGGDTQYF. The CDR3 nucleotides read TGTGCCAGCAGCTTGGGCGGGGGGGGTGATACGCAGTATTTT.

This chain joins TRBV5-1 and TRBJ2-1; 8 bases match TRBD2. The V and J ends lost 3 bases and 0 bases, in that order; junction bases with no gene match: 5. The length of the CDR3 is 16 residues. Germline V CDR1 and CDR2: SGHRS, YFSETQ. The CDR3 nucleotides are TGCGCCAGCAGCTCTAGCGGGTCGAGCTCCTACAATGAGCAGTTCTTC. It is translated as CASSSSGSSSYNEQFF. The entire variable domain, with the rest obtained from reference TRBV5-1 and TRBJ2-1, is as follows: KAGVTQTPRYLIKTRGQQVTLSCSPISGHRSVSWYQQTPGQGLQFLFEYFSETQRNKGNFPGRFSGRQFSNSRSEMNVSTLELGDSALYLCASSSSGSSSYNEQFFGPGTRLTVL.

The chain is built from TRBV2 and TRBJ2-7; D call uncertain. The germline V gene encodes CDR1 SNHLY and CDR2 FYNNEI. V was cut by 6 bases and J by 3 bases, with 9 bases left in between. The CDR3 is made up of 12 amino acids. CDR3 amino acids: CASRGIDYEQYF. As DNA, the CDR3 is TGTGCCAGCAGGGGAATTGACTACGAGCAGTACTTC. Full variable domain (rest looked up from reference TRBV2 and TRBJ2-7): EPEVTQTPSHQVTQMGQEVILRCVPISNHLYFYWYRQILGQKVEFLVSFYNNEISEKSEIFDDQFSVERPDGSNFTLKIRSTKLEDSAMYFCASRGIDYEQYFGPGTRLTVT.

This clone was observed a handful of times. The chain is built from TRBV9 and TRBJ2-2; no clear D gene. The germline V gene has CDR1 SGDLS and CDR2 YYNGEE. CDR3 length: 14 amino acids. V lost 0 bases and J lost 4, with 7 bases in between. CDR3 loop: CASSVVSTTGELFF. The CDR3 DNA reads as TGTGCCAGCAGCGTAGTTTCCACCACCGGGGAGCTGTTTTTT.

The chain uses TRBV27 and TRBJ1-1; the D gene is possibly TRBD1 (5 bases). CDR1 is MNHEY and CDR2 is SMNVEV in the germline V gene (reference sequence). The CDR3 contains 15 residues. Trimming pared 3 bases from V and 0 bases from J, leaving 11 bases between. CDR3 residues: CASSFRRELNTEAFF. The CDR3 DNA follows: TGTGCCAGCAGTTTCCGCAGGGAACTGAACACTGAAGCTTTCTTT.

This clone was detected only once. The chain combines TRBV6-6 with TRBJ2-7; 7 positions agree with TRBD1. The CDR3 spans 14 residues. V gave up 2 bases and J gave up 2 bases; unmatched junction bases: 3. CDR1 is MNHNY, CDR2 SVGAGI, per germline (reference sequence). CDR3 loop: CASSYLTGAYEQYF. Written as DNA, the CDR3 is TGTGCCAGCAGTTACCTCACAGGGGCCTACGAGCAGTACTTC.

The gene calls are TRBV6-1 and TRBJ1-1; tentative D call: TRBD1 (5 bases). The CDR3 covers 17 residues. V lost 2 bases and J lost 5, with 21 bases in between. Germline CDR1 is MNHNS and CDR2 is SASEGT. The CDR3 reads CASSERARVGAGTEAFF. The CDR3 nucleotides read TGTGCCAGCAGTGAACGGGCTAGGGTCGGGGCGGGAACTGAAGCTTTCTTT.